The sequence of this T cell receptor beta chain was determined in a study of T cells in Graves' hyperthyroidism and ophthalmopathy. Amplification of TCR beta CDR3 regions was performed using RNA transcripts as template. The HTBI primer set drove a first-round RT-PCR of the TCR CDR3. Via MiXCR, TCRdb re-called the multiplex PCR reads, giving one row per CDR3 protein. The sample has 600,000 or so distinct CDR3 sequences, roughly 14% seen once. This clonotype was recorded many times. With V trimmed by 4 bases and J by 3 bases, 11 bases remained unmatched. The length of the CDR3 is 17 residues. Germline lookup yields CDR1 SGHTA and CDR2 FQGNSA.

Sequenced input: blood. The chain uses TRBV7-2 and TRBJ2-7, with TRBD2 matching over 11 bases. This clonotype was sampled from a woman aged 45-65 years with Graves' ophthalmopathy. The CDR3: CASSSLTSGIRGYEQYF. Here the CDR3 DNA reads TGTGCCAGCAGCTCCTTGACTAGCGGGATAAGGGGCTACGAGCAGTACTTC.